Below, 32 T cell receptor beta chains from the same sample are listed, as sequenced in a study of T cell responses to AZD1222 COVID-19 vaccine. Sequencing was performed with immunoSEQ multiplex PCR; in TCRdb, only in-frame clones are kept and a portion is missing. This sample carries about 140,000 clones, roughly 90% of them seen once, and the ten largest clones take 3% to 3.5%. This sample comprised peripheral blood, obtained on day 0 of AZD1222 vaccination. All receptors come from an adult in good health.

This clone was detected only a few times. The CDR3 coding sequence is TGTGCCAGCAGCTTTTCACCGCAGAAGACCCAGTACTTC. This gives the protein CASSFSPQKTQYF. V and J are TRBV7-2 and TRBJ2-5; no clear D. Germline V gene sequence: CDR1 SGHTA, CDR2 FQGNSA. V was pared by 3 bases and J by 6 bases, with 11 bases between. The CDR3 totals 13 residues.

V gene TRBV3-1 (or the pseudogene TRBV3-2) combines with J gene TRBJ2-7, with D tentatively TRBD1 or TRBD2 (5 bases each). Germline assignment: CDR1 LGHDT and CDR2 YNNKEL (reference sequence). Trimming stripped 1 base from V and 3 bases from J, with 10 bases between. CDR3 length: 14 residues. The CDR3 loop is CASSQVGTNYEQYF. CDR3 nucleotide sequence: TGTGCCAGCAGCCAAGTTGGGACCAACTACGAGCAGTACTTC.

This rearrangement joins TRBV5-6 to TRBJ1-3; 7 positions agree with TRBD1. V lost 4 bases, J lost 3 bases, and 4 bases stayed unmatched. Germline CDR1 SGHDT, CDR2 YYEEEE. This CDR3 comprises 14 residues. This CDR3 is CASSQTGLGNTIYF. CDR3 bases: TGTGCCAGCAGCCAGACAGGGCTTGGAAACACCATATATTTT.

The chain is built from TRBV6-2 or TRBV6-3 and TRBJ2-2; 7 bases map to TRBD2. This CDR3 is 16 amino acids long. Germline V gives CDR1 MNHEY, CDR2 SVGEGT. The V segment lost 6 bases and the J segment 3 bases; nucleotides outside the gene matches: 10. CDR3 nucleotides: TGTGCCAGCAGCTCCCGTGTGGGGGGGGACACCGGGGAGCTGTTTTTT. It codes for CASSSRVGGDTGELFF.

This chain links TRBV27 with TRBJ1-5, with D unclear. The CDR3 runs 13 residues. V lost 5 bases and J 3 bases, leaving 8 bases between the germline ends. Looked up from germline, CDR1 is MNHEY and CDR2 is SMNVEV (reference sequence). CDR3 coding DNA: TGTGCCAGCAGTGGGGAGTCCAATCAGCCCCAGCATTTT. Its translation: CASSGESNQPQHF.

The rearrangement links TRBV19 to TRBJ1-2; D remains ambiguous. The germline V gene has CDR1 LNHDA and CDR2 SQIVND (reference sequence). This CDR3 has 12 residues. The V gene lost 5 bases and the J gene lost 5 bases, with 9 bases spanning the gap. The DNA of the CDR3 is TGTGCCAGTAGTCCTAGGGTGTATGGCTACACCTTC. This encodes CASSPRVYGYTF.

In the case of this clone: This specimen includes other DNA sequences encoding the same CDR3. The V gene is TRBV6-5, the J gene TRBJ2-3, with TRBD2 matching over 7 bases. CDR1 is MNHEY and CDR2 is SVGAGI in the germline V gene. Trimming at V came to 6 bases and at J to 3 bases, leaving 0 bases not matched to a gene. The CDR3 spans 12 residues. CDR3: CASRRGTDTQYF. CDR3 nucleotide sequence: TGTGCCAGCAGGCGGGGGACAGATACGCAGTATTTT.

The chain has TRBV6-5 and TRBJ2-1; no clear D gene. Germline V gene data show CDR1 as MNHEY and CDR2 as SVGAGI. Trimming removed 2 bases from V and 7 bases from J, with 15 bases in between. This CDR3 region has 15 residues. The CDR3 nucleotides read TGTGCCAGCAGTTACCGTAGCCCGGTTGGTAATGAGCAGTTCTTC. Its protein product is CASSYRSPVGNEQFF.

This clone appeared once. The V call is TRBV15, the J call TRBJ2-2, with no clear D. The CDR3 length is 16 residues. The germline V gene encodes CDR1 LNHNV and CDR2 YYDKDF (reference sequence). V was shortened by 0 bases and J by 5 bases, with 13 bases between the two germline ends. The CDR3 loop reads CATSRDAGPRTGELFF. In DNA form, the CDR3 reads TGTGCCACCAGCAGAGATGCCGGCCCGAGGACCGGGGAGCTGTTTTTT.

CDR3 protein: CASSYSGVVTEAFF. The DNA for the CDR3 is TGTGCCAGCAGTTACTCAGGGGTAGTCACTGAAGCTTTCTTT. The chain couples TRBV6-5 to TRBJ1-1; D might be TRBD1 (5 bases). V lost 0 bases to trimming and J lost 4 bases, with 9 bases between them. This CDR3 has 14 residues. CDR1 and CDR2 (germline): MNHEY, SVGAGI.

V is TRBV10-3 and J is TRBJ1-3, with no clear D. In germline, CDR1 is ENHRY, CDR2 SYGVKD. V gave up 2 bases and J gave up 3 bases, with 23 bases separating them. The CDR3 totals 19 residues. In DNA, the CDR3 is TGTGCCATCAGTGAGCCCCTTACCATGGGCCTGGACGGTGGAAACACCATATATTTT. It specifies CAISEPLTMGLDGGNTIYF.

CDR3 DNA: TGTGCCAGCAGCTCCCGGACAGGGGGGTTTGGGGCCAACGTCCTGACTTTC. Residues: CASSSRTGGFGANVLTF. This chain joins TRBV7-2 and TRBJ2-6, with 10 bases identical to TRBD1. This CDR3 comprises 17 residues. With 4 bases clipped from V and 3 bases from J, the junction kept 6 bases outside the gene matches. In germline, CDR1 is SGHTA, CDR2 FQGNSA.

This rearrangement joins TRBV6-4 to TRBJ1-1; no reliable D call. Trimming stripped 6 bases from V and 2 bases from J, with 13 bases between. There are 14 residues in the CDR3. Germline CDR1 reads MRHNA; CDR2 reads SNTAGT. The CDR3 nucleotides read TGTGCCAGCAGATCGGAGGGTTTCAACACTGAAGCTTTCTTT. The encoded protein is CASRSEGFNTEAFF.

The genes are TRBV2 and TRBJ1-6, with D maybe TRBD1 (6 bases). The CDR3 runs 14 residues. From germline, CDR1 is SNHLY and CDR2 FYNNEI. V was clipped by 4 bases and J by 7 bases, with 11 bases between them. This CDR3 reads CASSVGQQNSPLHF. CDR3 DNA sequence: TGTGCCAGCAGTGTCGGACAGCAAAATTCACCCCTCCACTTT. Filled out from reference TRBV2 and TRBJ1-6, the complete variable domain reads EPEVTQTPSHQVTQMGQEVILRCVPISNHLYFYWYRQILGQKVEFLVSFYNNEISEKSEIFDDQFSVERPDGSNFTLKIRSTKLEDSAMYFCASSVGQQNSPLHFGNGTRLTVT.

The chain uses TRBV9 and TRBJ2-1; 8 nucleotides align to TRBD2. CDR1 and CDR2 (germline): SGDLS, YYNGEE. The CDR3 covers 15 residues. The trim removed 4 bases at V and 2 bases at J, leaving 5 bases unmatched. DNA for the CDR3: TGTGCCAGCAGCCTCCGTAGCGGGGCCTACAATGAGCAGTTCTTC. Amino acids: CASSLRSGAYNEQFF.

The chain is built from TRBV25-1 and TRBJ1-5; possible D gene TRBD1, 5 bases. From germline, CDR1 is MGHDK and CDR2 SYGVNS. There are 14 residues in the CDR3. V was shortened by 2 bases and J by 6 bases, with 11 bases between the two germline ends. The CDR3: CASSETGWSQPQHF. Written as DNA, the CDR3 is TGTGCCAGCAGTGAAACAGGCTGGAGTCAGCCCCAGCATTTT.

This chain joins TRBV28 and TRBJ1-6; the match to TRBD1 covers 10 bases. CDR1 is MDHEN and CDR2 is SYDVKM in the germline V gene. V trimming: 6 bases; J trimming: 8 bases; junction bases outside the gene matches: 13. The CDR3 length is 17 residues. The CDR3 is CASRSNRDRGVDSPLHF. The CDR3 region has the DNA TGTGCCAGCAGATCTAACCGGGACAGGGGCGTGGATTCACCCCTCCACTTT.

V and J are TRBV5-1 and TRBJ1-6; D gene ambiguous. Looked up from germline, CDR1 is SGHRS and CDR2 is YFSETQ. The CDR3 spans 14 residues. Trimming removed 0 bases from V and 7 bases from J, with 8 bases in between. The CDR3 loop is CASSLDRRNSPLHF. In DNA, the CDR3 is TGCGCCAGCAGCTTGGATCGGAGGAATTCACCCCTCCACTTT.

The sample holds a few counts of this clone. The V and J genes are TRBV24-1 and TRBJ2-2, with TRBD2 identical over 8 bases. The CDR3 sequence is 14 residues long. Germline values: CDR1 KGHDR, CDR2 SFDVKD. With 4 bases clipped from V and 5 bases from J, the junction kept 2 bases outside the gene matches. CDR3 sequence (DNA): TGTGCCACCAGTGACCAGCGGGAGACCGGGGAGCTGTTTTTT. Translated: CATSDQRETGELFF.

In its sample, this clone was seen once. The V call is TRBV9, the J call TRBJ2-7, with TRBD1 matching 7 bases. Per the germline V gene, CDR1 is SGDLS and CDR2 is YYNGEE. V gave up 4 bases and J gave up 0 bases; unmatched junction bases: 4. The CDR3 sequence is 14 residues long. The CDR3 DNA follows: TGTGCCAGCAGCATAGGGGACAGCTCCTACGAGCAGTACTTC. This translates into CASSIGDSSYEQYF. Full variable domain (rest looked up from reference TRBV9 and TRBJ2-7): DSGVTQTPKHLITATGQRVTLRCSPRSGDLSVYWYQQSLDQGLQFLIQYYNGEERAKGNILERFSAQQFPDLHSELNLSSLELGDSALYFCASSIGDSSYEQYFGPGTRLTVT.

The J gene is TRBJ2-7, the V gene TRBV28, with D perhaps assigned TRBD1 or TRBD2 (5 bases each). The V and J ends lost 3 bases and 2 bases respectively, with 11 bases between them. The CDR3 loop spans 14 amino acids. Germline CDR1 reads MDHEN; CDR2 reads SYDVKM. The CDR3 region has the DNA TGTGCCAGCAGTTTGCCGAGGGGTACCTACGAGCAGTACTTC. Translated, it gives CASSLPRGTYEQYF.

The CDR3 DNA reads as TGTGCCAGCAGCTTAAGTCCGGGAGGGTACAATGAGCAGTTCTTC. Amino acid sequence: CASSLSPGGYNEQFF. The chain links TRBV11-3 to TRBJ2-1, with 8 positions matching TRBD2. The length of the CDR3 is 15 residues. Unmatched junction bases numbered 4, after V lost 2 bases and J lost 4 bases. Germline V gene lookup returns CDR1 SGHNT and CDR2 YENEEA.

V usage is TRBV7-2 and J usage is TRBJ1-2; D ambiguous. V was pared by 5 bases and J by 1 base, with 11 bases between. From germline, CDR1 is SGHTA and CDR2 FQGNSA. This CDR3 comprises 14 residues. The CDR3 protein is CASSPGHGNYGYTF. The CDR3 DNA sequence: TGTGCCAGCAGCCCAGGCCACGGTAACTATGGCTACACCTTC. The full variable domain, rest sourced from reference TRBV7-2 and TRBJ1-2, is GAGVSQSPSNKVTEKGKDVELRCDPISGHTALYWYRQSLGQGLEFLIYFQGNSAPDKSGLPSDRFSAERTGGSVSTLTIQRTQQEDSAVYLCASSPGHGNYGYTFGSGTRLTVV.

The chain combines TRBV30 with TRBJ2-3, with D possibly being TRBD2 (5 bases). Germline V CDR1 and CDR2: GTSNPN, SVGIG (reference sequence). The CDR3 length is 15 residues. Between the trimmed V and J ends, which lost 3 bases and 5 bases, there was a span of 18 bases. The CDR3 DNA reads TGTGCCTGGAGCGCCCCCAGCTGGGGAGAAGATACGCAGTATTTT. Its protein product is CAWSAPSWGEDTQYF. The variable domain in full, completed from reference TRBV30 and TRBJ2-3, reads SQTIHQWPATLVQPVGSPLSLECTVEGTSNPNLYWYRQAAGRGLQLLFYSVGIGQISSEVPQNLSASRPQDRQFILSSKKLLLSDSGFYLCAWSAPSWGEDTQYFGPGTRLTVL.

The chain couples TRBV19 to TRBJ1-5; the D gene is possibly TRBD1 (5 bases). Germline loops: CDR1 LNHDA, CDR2 SQIVND (reference sequence). CDR3 length: 15 residues. The V end lost 5 bases, the J end lost 3 bases, and 14 bases lay between the germline ends. CDR3 in DNA: TGTGCCAGTAGTCCTCTAGACAGAGACAATCAGCCCCAGCATTTT. Translated: CASSPLDRDNQPQHF.

This chain links TRBV5-8 with TRBJ2-1; no clear D. Trimming took off 4 bases at V and 0 bases at J, with 14 bases between the two ends. The V gene's germline CDR1 is SGHTS and CDR2 YDEGEE. This CDR3 has 16 residues. Here the CDR3 reads CASSPLAVLSYNEQFF. In nucleotides, the CDR3 is TGTGCCAGCAGCCCCCTCGCGGTGCTCTCCTACAATGAGCAGTTCTTC.

The gene calls are TRBV7-2 and TRBJ2-1, with 10 bases that match TRBD2. The CDR3 length is 15 residues. Looked up from germline, CDR1 is SGHTA and CDR2 is FQGNSA. Trimming cost V 5 bases and J 4 bases; bases outside gene matches: 5. The CDR3 coding sequence is TGTGCCAGCAGCACTAGCGGGACAACGTACAATGAGCAGTTCTTC. This encodes CASSTSGTTYNEQFF.

This chain connects TRBV28 to TRBJ2-3; D might be TRBD1 (5 bases). This CDR3 contains 14 residues. V shed 6 bases and J shed 4 bases, with 14 bases lying between them. CDR1 and CDR2 (germline): MDHEN, SYDVKM. CDR3 nucleotides: TGTGCCAGCAGCAGGGAAATCCCACCAGATACGCAGTATTTT. Translated: CASSREIPPDTQYF.

The J gene is TRBJ1-1, the V gene TRBV7-6; TRBD1 is a possible D gene (6 bases). With 5 bases removed from V and 4 bases from J, the gap between germline ends came to 20 bases. Germline loops: CDR1 SGHVS, CDR2 FNYEAQ. The CDR3 consists of 16 residues. CDR3 coding DNA: TGTGCCAGCAGCCCCCGCACAGGGCGGGCGAGCACTGAAGCTTTCTTT. Amino acids: CASSPRTGRASTEAFF.

This chain uses TRBV4-1 with TRBJ1-6; no firm D call. V was cut by 4 bases and J by 0 bases, with 7 bases left in between. There are 15 residues in the CDR3. Germline assignment: CDR1 MGHRA and CDR2 YSYEKL. The chain's CDR3 is CASSPSSSYNSPLHF. The CDR3 DNA is TGCGCCAGCAGCCCCAGTAGCTCCTATAATTCACCCCTCCACTTT.

The chain uses TRBV18 and TRBJ1-1; D may be TRBD1 (5 bases). With 2 bases removed from V and 5 bases from J, the gap between germline ends came to 12 bases. The CDR3 spans 14 residues. The germline CDR1 and CDR2 sequences are KGHSH and LQKENI. In DNA form, the CDR3 reads TGTGCCAGCTCACCAGACGGGGGGAGGACTGAAGCTTTCTTT. Translation: CASSPDGGRTEAFF.

The chain has TRBV2 and TRBJ1-5; D unclear. Germline CDR1 is SNHLY and CDR2 is FYNNEI. The V end was cut by 4 bases, the J end by 3 bases, with 16 bases between. The length of the CDR3 is 16 residues. The CDR3: CASSVSPTLINQPQHF. CDR3 in DNA: TGTGCCAGCAGTGTATCCCCCACGCTCATCAATCAGCCCCAGCATTTT. The variable domain in full, completed from reference TRBV2 and TRBJ1-5, reads EPEVTQTPSHQVTQMGQEVILRCVPISNHLYFYWYRQILGQKVEFLVSFYNNEISEKSEIFDDQFSVERPDGSNFTLKIRSTKLEDSAMYFCASSVSPTLINQPQHFGDGTRLSIL.